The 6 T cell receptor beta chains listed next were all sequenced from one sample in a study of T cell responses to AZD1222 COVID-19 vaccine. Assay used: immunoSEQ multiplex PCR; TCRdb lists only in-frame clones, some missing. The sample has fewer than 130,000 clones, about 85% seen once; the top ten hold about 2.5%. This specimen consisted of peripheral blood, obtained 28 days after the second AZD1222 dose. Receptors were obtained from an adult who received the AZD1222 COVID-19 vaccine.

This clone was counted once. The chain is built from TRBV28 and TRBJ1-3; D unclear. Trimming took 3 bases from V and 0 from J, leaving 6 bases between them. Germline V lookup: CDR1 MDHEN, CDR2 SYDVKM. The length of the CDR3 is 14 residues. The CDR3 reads CASSLAGSGNTIYF. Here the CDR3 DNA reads TGTGCCAGCAGTTTGGCTGGCTCTGGAAACACCATATATTTT.

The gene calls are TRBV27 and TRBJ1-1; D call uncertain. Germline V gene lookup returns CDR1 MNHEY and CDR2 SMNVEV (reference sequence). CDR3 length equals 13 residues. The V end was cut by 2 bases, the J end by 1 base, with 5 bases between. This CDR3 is CASSLAGNTEAFF. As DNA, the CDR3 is TGTGCCAGCAGTTTAGCTGGGAACACTGAAGCTTTCTTT.

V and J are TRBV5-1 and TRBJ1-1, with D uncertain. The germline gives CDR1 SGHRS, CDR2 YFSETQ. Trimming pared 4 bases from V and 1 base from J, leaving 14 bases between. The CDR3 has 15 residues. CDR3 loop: CASSGEPERNTEAFF. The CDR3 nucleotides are TGCGCCAGCAGCGGAGAGCCCGAGCGGAACACTGAAGCTTTCTTT.

The CDR3 nucleotides are TGTGCCAGCAGCTTCTCGACAGTCGGGGCCGGGGCCAACGTCCTGACTTTC. Translating gives CASSFSTVGAGANVLTF. The chain couples TRBV7-9 to TRBJ2-6, with D tentatively TRBD1 or TRBD2 (5 bases each). V lost 3 bases and J lost 4, with 16 bases in between. This CDR3 is built from 17 residues. Germline loops: CDR1 SEHNR, CDR2 FQNEAQ (reference sequence).

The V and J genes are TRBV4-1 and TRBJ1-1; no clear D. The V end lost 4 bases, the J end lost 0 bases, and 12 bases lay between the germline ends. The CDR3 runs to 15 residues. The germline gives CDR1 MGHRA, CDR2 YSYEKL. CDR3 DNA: TGCGCCAGCAGCCCTGGAGGTAATTTGAACACTGAAGCTTTCTTT. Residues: CASSPGGNLNTEAFF.

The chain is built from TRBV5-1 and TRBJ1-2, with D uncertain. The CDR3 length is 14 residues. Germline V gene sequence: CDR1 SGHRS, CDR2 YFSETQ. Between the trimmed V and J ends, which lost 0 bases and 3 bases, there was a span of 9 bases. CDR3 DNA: TGCGCCAGCAGCTTGGAAGGCGGCTACTATGGCTACACCTTC. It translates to CASSLEGGYYGYTF. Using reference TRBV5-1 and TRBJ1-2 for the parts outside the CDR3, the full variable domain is KAGVTQTPRYLIKTRGQQVTLSCSPISGHRSVSWYQQTPGQGLQFLFEYFSETQRNKGNFPGRFSGRQFSNSRSEMNVSTLELGDSALYLCASSLEGGYYGYTFGSGTRLTVV.